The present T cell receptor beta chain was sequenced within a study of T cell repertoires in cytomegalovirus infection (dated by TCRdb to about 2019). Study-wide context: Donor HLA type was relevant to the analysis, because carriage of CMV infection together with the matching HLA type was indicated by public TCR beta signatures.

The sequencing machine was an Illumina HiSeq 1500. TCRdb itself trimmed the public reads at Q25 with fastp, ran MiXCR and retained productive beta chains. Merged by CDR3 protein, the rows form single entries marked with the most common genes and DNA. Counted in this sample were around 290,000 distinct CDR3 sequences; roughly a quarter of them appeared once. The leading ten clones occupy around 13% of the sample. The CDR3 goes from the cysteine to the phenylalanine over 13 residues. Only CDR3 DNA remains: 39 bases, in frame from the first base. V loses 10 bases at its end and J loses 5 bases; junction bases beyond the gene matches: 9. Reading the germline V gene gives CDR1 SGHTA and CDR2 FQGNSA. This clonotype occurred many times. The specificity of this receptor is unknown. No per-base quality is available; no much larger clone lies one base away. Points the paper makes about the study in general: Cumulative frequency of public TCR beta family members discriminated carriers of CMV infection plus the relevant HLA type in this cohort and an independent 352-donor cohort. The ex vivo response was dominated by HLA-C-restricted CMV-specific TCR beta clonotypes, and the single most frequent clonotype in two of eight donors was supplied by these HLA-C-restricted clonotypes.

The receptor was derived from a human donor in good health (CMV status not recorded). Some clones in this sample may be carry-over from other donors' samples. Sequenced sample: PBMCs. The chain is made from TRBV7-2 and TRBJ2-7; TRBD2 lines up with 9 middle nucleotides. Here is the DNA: TGTGCCACCCGGAGTAGCGGGAGTAACGAGCAGTACTTC. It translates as CATRSSGSNEQYF.